The clone carrying this T cell receptor (beta chain) was seen more than once but under ten times. Its specificity is not known. This sample stems from a study of CD8 T cells in ankylosing spondylitis. Study-wide findings and caveats: Earlier reports found some motif variants in synovial fluid and blood in reactive arthritis. Within ankylosing spondylitis blood, a TCR beta motif made up of seven to nine highly homologous variants appeared to be characteristic. There was reportedly significant enrichment of clones that were disease-linked in matched ankylosing spondylitis synovial fluid.

TCRdb reprocessed the 5' RACE reads via MiXCR and lists one record per CDR3 protein. Counted here are roughly 490,000 distinct CDR3 sequences, approximately 5.3% occurring once; the ten biggest clones make up under 4.5%. CDR1 DFQATT and CDR2 SNEGSKA come from the germline V gene (reference sequence). The CDR3 covers 14 residues. The V end was cut by 3 bases, the J end by 3 bases, with 13 bases between. The TCR was taken from a male donor with ankylosing spondylitis. Sequencing used blood, either unsorted or a sorted T cell fraction (not recorded which). V gene TRBV20-1 combines with J gene TRBJ2-3, with D possibly TRBD1 on 5 matching bases. The chain's CDR3 is CSARARTGTDTQYF. The CDR3 DNA reads as TGCAGTGCTAGGGCCCGCACAGGAACAGATACGCAGTATTTT.